This paragraph reports one T cell receptor beta chain. The target of this receptor is not known. Base qualities are not recorded, but no much larger clone differs from it by a single base. This specimen belongs to a study of cytomegalovirus exposure and HLA in healthy donors (dated by TCRdb to about 2017). About the study as a whole: According to an earlier analysis of a few hundred of the donors, about 179 million T cells yielded approximately 120 million unique TCR beta sequences and more than 250 Gb of sequence data. About 320 gigabases of sequencing data and approximately 85 million unique TCR sequences were included in an early release covering 550 to 800 HLA-typed donors. Of the roughly 400 genotyped donors, 75% to 85% were placed in the genetic ancestry cluster associated with self-reported Caucasian donors. The study aimed to test whether cataloging public T cell receptors could reveal signatures of past pathogen exposure. Using immunosequencing, the study profiled T cell repertoires from fewer than 850 subjects and related those repertoires to cytomegalovirus serostatus. Besides the first cohort of hundreds of subjects, a separate validation cohort made up of 90 to 150 different subjects was used. To predict cytomegalovirus infection status, the study combined high-throughput TCR immunosequencing, statistical association of individual TCRs with disease status, and machine learning. To study patterns of TCR occurrence, a later analysis re-analyzed previously published TCR beta repertoires from around 660 donors and added high-resolution HLA genotyping. In the later analysis, no new phenotypic data were used to find candidate immune exposures; instead, reliance was placed on TCR beta sequences and their occurrence across donors. To decide whether each TCR beta V gene segment behaved as functional or pseudogenic, an earlier analysis of fewer than 750 of the donors relied on high-throughput TCR beta sequencing. Donor age, sex, ethnicity and CMV serostatus were collected together with the repertoire data. In a later genetic analysis, genome-wide SNP genotypes for 398 of the 666 donors were used, and that subset was treated as a discovery cohort. Every repertoire in the discovery cohort had been generated on one and the same sequencing platform. Both class I and class II loci were covered by HLA typing, at four-digit resolution. The number of typed donors differed by locus: roughly 629-630 for A, B, C, DRB1 and DQB1; 500 to 550 for DQA1; 606 for DPA1; and about 470 for DPB1. About 5 DR-DQ haplotypes were handled as single units for association and clustering, since linkage in the cohort was strong. On average, around 230,000 unique TCR beta nucleotide sequences were sequenced per donor among a few hundred genotyped donors of the cohort, with 15% to 20% of those sequences being non-productive. The investigation overall reported the following: In vitro tests confirmed that a few of the cytomegalovirus-associated TCR beta chains recognize cytomegalovirus antigens. According to a later genetic analysis, donors in an Asian-associated ancestry cluster had fewer N-insertions in productive TCRs than the roughly 660-donor mean. According to a later analysis, most CMV-associated TCR beta chains appeared to be HLA-restricted, and the HLA associations seemed to be driven largely by CMV exposure. Presence/absence analyses assumed roughly uniform sequencing depth across donors, an assumption that may not hold. In a later analysis, 16,951 TCR beta sequences were associated with specific HLA alleles at a false discovery rate of 0.05. A later genetic analysis associated a missense DCLRE1C variant with V-gene and J-gene trimming of TCR beta chains, and an independent cohort replicated the association. The earlier analysis of nearly 600 of the donors excluded approximately 17 rarely observed V segments, including chromosome 9 orphons, because counts were too low. The authors suggested that the approach could potentially be extended to other disease states and immunological phenotypes. Only TCR beta chains were sequenced in this cohort, and the absence of alpha or paired-chain data limited detectable features. Strong co-occurrence of HLA alleles, especially DR and DQ, made assigning TCR associations to individual alleles difficult. A group of highly shared sequence variants was considered likely to be a technical artifact of the sequencing pipeline. Several of the top co-occurrence clusters appeared to be linked to parvovirus B19, influenza, CMV and Epstein-Barr virus, according to a later analysis. Across donors, most TCR sequences were observed very rarely, whereas some public TCRs were present in many individuals. A further reported finding was that TCR beta sequences accurately predicted the HLA-A and HLA-B alleles for most subjects in the first cohort. Some IMGT-functional V segments, including TRBV6-2 and TRBV6-3, could not be told apart with the 87-base-pair reads, so those segments were excluded. A later analysis found that HLA-associated TCR beta chains were more clonally expanded and had lower generation probabilities than equally common non-associated chains. The only immune exposure information available for the cohort was CMV serostatus. In a later analysis, the rate of TCR association differed among HLA loci, with DRB1 alleles having the most associated TCRs and HLA-C alleles having the fewest. Linkage disequilibrium might explain the correlated functional status among segregating V segments, but an unknown experimental factor could not be ruled out. A total of fewer than 200 TCR beta chains were listed by the study as associated with cytomegalovirus. The classifier was reported to diagnose cytomegalovirus status with high specificity and sensitivity in both the original and validation cohorts. HLA typing was unavailable for some donors at each locus, so association tests used only the typed subset. In an earlier analysis of around 600 of the donors, most TCR beta V segments appeared in productive rearrangements about 90% or about 30% of the time, broadly matching IMGT annotations.

In total, 600 or so healthy bone marrow donors made up the cohort. At the time of sampling, all cohort members were nominally healthy, though unrecorded immune exposures were likely present. The donor tested CMV seronegative, placing the donor among the 350 to 400 seronegative members of the cohort. Each donor provided a peripheral blood sample, and peripheral blood mononuclear cells were used for TCR beta sequencing. The Qiagen DNeasy Blood Extraction Kit was used to extract genomic DNA from the blood cell samples. Deletion took 0 bases off V and 5 bases off J, with a span of 10 bases between the germline ends. For CDR1 and CDR2, the germline V gene lists SNHLY and FYNNEI. Spanning cysteine to phenylalanine, the CDR3 consists of 15 amino acids. Solely the CDR3 DNA is kept, with 45 bases framed from the first base. Library construction relied on the immunoSEQ multiplex PCR assay. For the multiplex PCR, a mixture combining 60 forward primers for TCR Vbeta segments and 13 reverse primers for TCR Jbeta segments was used. A multiplex PCR assay on genomic DNA amplified the CDR3 region of rearranged TCR beta genes. The Illumina HiSeq System was used to sequence the amplified TCR beta libraries as 87-base-pair reads. Concerning the study's data processing: In a later analysis, roughly 80 million unique TCR beta chains were counted across the 500 to 850 repertoires, and roughly 11 million of these chains were shared by at least two donors. Raw reads were error-corrected and collapsed into unique sequences with a nearest-neighbor algorithm that merged closely related sequences to remove PCR and sequencing errors. CDR3 sequences were aligned to IMGT reference sequences to assign V, D and J gene segments. For a sequence to be retained, a match of at least six nucleotides was required to both a V gene segment and a J gene segment. A rearrangement was called productive if the CDR3 had no stop codons and remained in frame with V and J, and every other rearrangement was called non-productive. CDR3 was defined according to IMGT convention as the region running from the second conserved V-encoded cysteine to the conserved J-encoded phenylalanine. In an earlier analysis of approximately 590 of the donors, sequences lacking an unambiguous match to a single V gene segment were excluded. In an earlier analysis of approximately 500 of the donors, a V segment was called functional when productive rearrangements were above 56.7%, and segregating when the standard deviation between donors exceeded 5%. A statistical classification framework was developed to diagnose cytomegalovirus status using the catalog of TCR beta chain sequences. A later analysis assigned V and J genes by comparing TCR nucleotide sequences with IMGT/GENE-DB human TR gene sequences. The TCRdist pipeline was used in a later analysis to assign CDR3 sequences and most-parsimonious VDJ recombination scenarios. A later analysis defined each TCR beta chain by its CDR3 amino acid sequence plus V-gene family, and excluded reads lacking a unique V-gene family. As a way to deal with suspected cross-contamination and a sequencing artifact, a later analysis dropped 640 or so nucleotide sequences that were highly shared and had low generation probability. In a later analysis, a clonal expansion index for each public chain was calculated from normalized within-repertoire ranks of inferred template counts. Generation probabilities in a later analysis came from a VDJ recombination model fitted to out-of-frame rearrangements, and those results were checked against IGoR. In a later analysis, hypergeometric tests were used to score TCR-TCR, TCR-HLA and TCR-CMV co-occurrence, with a repertoire-size bias correction applied to TCR pairs. In a later analysis, false discovery rates were estimated by permuting HLA or CMV assignments 20 times. In a later analysis, co-occurring TCRs were grouped using DBSCAN, with TCRdist sequence similarity added in when clustering inside HLA-allele-positive subsets. For co-occurrence clustering, repertoires with fewer than 30,000 or more than 120,000 public chains were excluded, along with roughly five repertoires with anomalous nucleotide sharing. TCRdb mirrors the immuneACCESS table, restricted to in-frame sequences. Some clones are absent from its copies; in checked studies, under half trace to an unresolved V gene, and the reason for the others is unknown. V and J calls and clone size follow that table, whereas D and trimming were derived from the DNA. In all, the sample holds 90,000 to 100,000 clones, and 78% of those were seen once. Just over 0.75% of the sample is in the top ten clones.

The sequence links TRBV2 to TRBJ2-2; the D region possibly corresponds to TRBD2 (6 bases align). The sample comprised PBMCs. The TCR sequence derives from a woman aged 55-69 years in good health and CMV-seronegative. The CDR3 amino acid sequence is: CASSEALRGTGELFF. The DNA sequence reads TGTGCCAGCAGTGAAGCGCTTCGGGGGACCGGGGAGCTGTTTTTT.